The 13 T cell receptor beta chains below were found in one sample sequenced in a study of CD8 T cells in ankylosing spondylitis. One entry per CDR3 protein, called by TCRdb with MiXCR from the 5' RACE reads. The data contain some 220,000 distinct CDR3 sequences, over 9.5% of them singletons. The specimen was blood, either unsorted or a sorted T cell fraction (not recorded which). Every receptor here comes from a male donor with ankylosing spondylitis or in good health (not recorded which).

This clonotype occurred once. V is TRBV20-1 and J is TRBJ2-7, with D possibly TRBD1 on 6 matching bases. Trimming took 3 bases from V and 3 from J, leaving 9 bases between them. Germline V CDR1 and CDR2: DFQATT, SNEGSKA (reference sequence). This CDR3 contains 12 residues. For the CDR3, the DNA is TGCAGTGCTAGTTTGGACAGCTACGAGCAGTACTTC. Residues: CSASLDSYEQYF.

This clonotype was recorded at least ten times. The genes are TRBV9 and TRBJ2-1, with a weak D call TRBD1 (5 bases). The V end lost 2 bases, the J end lost 0 bases, and 12 bases lay between the germline ends. The CDR3 contains 16 residues. Germline V lookup: CDR1 SGDLS, CDR2 YYNGEE. CDR3 region: CASSVGHRSSYNEQFF. The CDR3 region has the DNA TGTGCCAGCAGCGTTGGTCACAGGAGCTCCTACAATGAGCAGTTCTTC.

The table lists this clonotype with many counts. J is TRBJ1-5 and V is TRBV20-1, with D possibly being TRBD1 (6 bases). CDR3 size: 16 residues. CDR1 is DFQATT and CDR2 is SNEGSKA in the germline V gene (reference sequence). Between the trimmed V and J ends, which lost 0 bases and 0 bases, there was a span of 12 bases. This CDR3 reads CSARDPLQGSNQPQHF. CDR3 sequence (DNA): TGCAGTGCTAGAGATCCCCTACAGGGTAGCAATCAGCCCCAGCATTTT.

At least ten counts were recorded for this clonotype. The CDR3 reads CASSPDYVSGANVLTF. Written as DNA, the CDR3 is TGTGCCAGCAGCCCTGACTACGTCTCTGGGGCCAACGTCCTGACTTTC. The V gene is TRBV3-2, the J gene TRBJ2-6; the table's D call TRBD2 went unverified against the DNA. TRBV3-2 is given as a pseudogene. CDR3 length: 16 residues.

This clonotype occurred many times. CDR3 coding DNA: TGTGCCTGGAGTATATCGGTTCGCAAAGAGACCCAGTACTTC. Its translation: CAWSISVRKETQYF. V is TRBV30 and J is TRBJ2-5; D is uncertain. Deletions cut 2 bases from V and 3 bases from J, with 13 bases between. The CDR3 is 14 residues long. Per the germline V gene, CDR1 is GTSNPN and CDR2 is SVGIG (reference sequence).

This clonotype was picked up many times. The chain is built from TRBV6-1 and TRBJ2-4; TRBD2 might be the D (5 bases). CDR1 and CDR2 (germline): MNHNS, SASEGT. There are 14 residues in the CDR3. Deletions cut 6 bases from V and 0 bases from J, with 9 bases between. CDR3 sequence reads: CASSPREAKNIQYF. The DNA of the CDR3 is TGTGCCAGCAGCCCCCGGGAAGCCAAAAACATTCAGTACTTC.

This clonotype was recorded at least ten times. The chain joins TRBV5-6 to TRBJ2-1; weak D call: TRBD1 (5 bases). Trimming left V 3 bases short and J 6 bases short, with 10 bases between. CDR1 and CDR2 (germline): SGHDT, YYEEEE. The CDR3 covers 13 residues. The CDR3 DNA is TGTGCCAGCAGCTCCCCCGACAGCAATGAGCAGTTCTTC. This gives the protein CASSSPDSNEQFF.

This clonotype was picked up many times. The chain carries TRBV6-5 and TRBJ1-5; D is ambiguous. This CDR3 region has 15 residues. The V end was cut by 0 bases, the J end by 0 bases, with 6 bases between. Germline V gene data show CDR1 as MNHEY and CDR2 as SVGAGI. The CDR3 sequence is CASSYSEGSNQPQHF. CDR3 sequence (DNA): TGTGCCAGCAGTTACTCGGAGGGTAGCAATCAGCCCCAGCATTTT.

This clonotype was seen at least ten times. The chain joins TRBV7-2 to TRBJ2-3; TRBD2 agrees at 13 bases. Germline V gene sequence: CDR1 SGHTA, CDR2 FQGNSA. J was trimmed by 9 bases and V by 1 base; bases with no gene match: 7. The CDR3 spans 16 residues. CDR3 region: CASSLGTSGGEGTQYF. In DNA form, the CDR3 reads TGTGCCAGCAGCTTAGGAACTAGCGGGGGGGAGGGGACGCAGTATTTT. The full variable domain, rest sourced from reference TRBV7-2 and TRBJ2-3, is GAGVSQSPSNKVTEKGKDVELRCDPISGHTALYWYRQSLGQGLEFLIYFQGNSAPDKSGLPSDRFSAERTGGSVSTLTIQRTQQEDSAVYLCASSLGTSGGEGTQYFGPGTRLTVL.

The gene calls are TRBV7-2 and TRBJ2-3, with 7 nucleotides matching TRBD2. The germline V gene encodes CDR1 SGHTA and CDR2 FQGNSA. The CDR3 has 16 amino acids. The trim removed 3 bases at V and 2 bases at J, leaving 8 bases unmatched. As DNA, the CDR3 is TGTGCCAGCAGCTTTTGGGTAGCGGGTTCCACAGATACGCAGTATTTT. This encodes CASSFWVAGSTDTQYF.

This clonotype was seen repeatedly, ten times or more. The J gene is TRBJ1-5, the V gene TRBV6-2 or TRBV6-3, with 8 bases that match TRBD1. From germline, CDR1 is MNHEY and CDR2 SVGEGT. The J segment lost 4 bases and the V segment lost 5 bases, leaving 7 bases of the junction unmatched. The CDR3 runs to 15 residues. In DNA form, the CDR3 reads TGTGCCAGCAGTATGATAGGACAGGGAAATCAGCCCCAGCATTTT. Amino acids: CASSMIGQGNQPQHF.

This clonotype was counted many times. This chain links TRBV20-1 with TRBJ2-7; 7 bases match TRBD1. Per the germline V gene, CDR1 is DFQATT and CDR2 is SNEGSKA (reference sequence). CDR3 length: 15 amino acids. Trimming at V came to 0 bases and at J to 6 bases, leaving 11 bases not matched to a gene. CDR3 in DNA: TGCAGTGCTAGAGATCTAAGACAGGGAAGAGGCGAGCAGTACTTC. This sequence encodes CSARDLRQGRGEQYF.

The chain uses TRBV7-2 and TRBJ2-3; D call uncertain. This CDR3 spans 14 amino acids. Germline V gene data show CDR1 as SGHTA and CDR2 as FQGNSA. The V end lost 6 bases, the J end lost 1 base, and 11 bases lay between the germline ends. The CDR3 reads CASRPARRTDTQYF. CDR3 nucleotides: TGTGCCAGCAGACCGGCGCGCCGCACAGATACGCAGTATTTT.